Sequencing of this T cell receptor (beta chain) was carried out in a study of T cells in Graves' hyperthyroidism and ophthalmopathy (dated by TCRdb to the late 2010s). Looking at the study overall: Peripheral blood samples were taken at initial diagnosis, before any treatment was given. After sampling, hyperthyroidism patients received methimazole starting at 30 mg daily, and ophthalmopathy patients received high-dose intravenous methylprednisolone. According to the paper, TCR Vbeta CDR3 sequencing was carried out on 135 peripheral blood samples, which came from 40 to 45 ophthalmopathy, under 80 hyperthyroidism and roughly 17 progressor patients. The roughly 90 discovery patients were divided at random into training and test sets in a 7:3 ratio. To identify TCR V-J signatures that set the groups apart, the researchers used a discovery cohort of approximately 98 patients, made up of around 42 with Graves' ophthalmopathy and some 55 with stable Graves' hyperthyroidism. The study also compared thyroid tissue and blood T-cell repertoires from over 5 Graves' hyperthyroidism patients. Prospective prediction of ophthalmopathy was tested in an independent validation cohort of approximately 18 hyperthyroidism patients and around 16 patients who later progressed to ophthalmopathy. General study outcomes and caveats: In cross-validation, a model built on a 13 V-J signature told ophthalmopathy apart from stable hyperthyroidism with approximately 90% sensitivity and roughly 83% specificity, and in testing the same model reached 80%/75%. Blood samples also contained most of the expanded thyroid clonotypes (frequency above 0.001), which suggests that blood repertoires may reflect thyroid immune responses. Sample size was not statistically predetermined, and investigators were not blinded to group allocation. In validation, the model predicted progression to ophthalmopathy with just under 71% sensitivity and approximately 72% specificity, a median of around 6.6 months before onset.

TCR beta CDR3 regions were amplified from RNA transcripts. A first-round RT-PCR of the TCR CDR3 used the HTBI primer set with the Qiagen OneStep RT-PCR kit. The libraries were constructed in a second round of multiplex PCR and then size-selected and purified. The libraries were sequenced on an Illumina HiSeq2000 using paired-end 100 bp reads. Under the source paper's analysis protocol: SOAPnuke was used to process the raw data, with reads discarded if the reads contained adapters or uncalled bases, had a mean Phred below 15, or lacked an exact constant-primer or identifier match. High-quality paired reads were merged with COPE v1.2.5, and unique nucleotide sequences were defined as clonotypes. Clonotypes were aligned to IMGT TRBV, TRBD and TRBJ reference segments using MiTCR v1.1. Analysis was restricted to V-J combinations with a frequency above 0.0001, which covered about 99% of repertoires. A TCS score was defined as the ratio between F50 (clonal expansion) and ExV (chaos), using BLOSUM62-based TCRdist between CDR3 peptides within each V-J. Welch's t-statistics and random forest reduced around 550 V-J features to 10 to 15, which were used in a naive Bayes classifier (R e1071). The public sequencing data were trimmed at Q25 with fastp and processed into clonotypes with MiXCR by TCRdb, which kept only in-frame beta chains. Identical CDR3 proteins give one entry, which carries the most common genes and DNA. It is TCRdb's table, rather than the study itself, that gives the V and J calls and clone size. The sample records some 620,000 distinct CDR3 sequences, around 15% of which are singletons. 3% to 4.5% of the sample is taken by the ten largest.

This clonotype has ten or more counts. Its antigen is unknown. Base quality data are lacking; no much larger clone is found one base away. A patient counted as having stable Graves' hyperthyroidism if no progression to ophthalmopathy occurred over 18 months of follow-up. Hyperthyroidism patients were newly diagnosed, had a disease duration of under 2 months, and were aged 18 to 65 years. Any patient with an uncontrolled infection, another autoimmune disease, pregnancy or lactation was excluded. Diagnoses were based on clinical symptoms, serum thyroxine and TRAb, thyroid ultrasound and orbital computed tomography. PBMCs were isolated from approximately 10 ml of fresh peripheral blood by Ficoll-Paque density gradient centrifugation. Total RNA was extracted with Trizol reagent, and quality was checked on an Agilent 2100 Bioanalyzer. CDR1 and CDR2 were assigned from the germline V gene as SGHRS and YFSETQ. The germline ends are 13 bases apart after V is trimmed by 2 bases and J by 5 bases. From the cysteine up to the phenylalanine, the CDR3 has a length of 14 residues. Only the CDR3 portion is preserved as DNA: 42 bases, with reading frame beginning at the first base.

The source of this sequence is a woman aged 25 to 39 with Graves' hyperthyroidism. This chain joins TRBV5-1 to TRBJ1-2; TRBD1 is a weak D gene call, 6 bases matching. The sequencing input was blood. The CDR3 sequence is CASSFNQGYYGYTF. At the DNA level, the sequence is TGCGCCAGCAGCTTCAACCAGGGGTATTATGGCTACACCTTC.